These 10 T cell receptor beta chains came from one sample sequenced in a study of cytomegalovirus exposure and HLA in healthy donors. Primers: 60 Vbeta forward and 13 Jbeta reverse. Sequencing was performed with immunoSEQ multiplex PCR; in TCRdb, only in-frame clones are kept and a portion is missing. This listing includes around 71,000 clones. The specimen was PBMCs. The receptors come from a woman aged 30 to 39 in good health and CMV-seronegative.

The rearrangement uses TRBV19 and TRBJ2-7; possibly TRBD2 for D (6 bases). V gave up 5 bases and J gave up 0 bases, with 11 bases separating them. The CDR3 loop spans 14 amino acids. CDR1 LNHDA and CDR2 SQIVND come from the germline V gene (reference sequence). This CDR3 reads CASSDGGNSYEQYF. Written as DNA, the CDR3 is TGTGCCAGTAGTGACGGGGGTAACTCCTACGAGCAGTACTTC. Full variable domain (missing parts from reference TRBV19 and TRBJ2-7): DGGITQSPKYLFRKEGQNVTLSCEQNLNHDAMYWYRQDPGQGLRLIYYSQIVNDFQKGDIAEGYSVSREKKESFPLTVTSAQKNPTAFYLCASSDGGNSYEQYFGPGTRLTVT.

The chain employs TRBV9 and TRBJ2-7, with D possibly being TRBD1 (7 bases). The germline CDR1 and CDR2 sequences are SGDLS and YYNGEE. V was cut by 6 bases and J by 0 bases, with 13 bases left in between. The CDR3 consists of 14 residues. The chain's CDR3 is CASNGGDSSYEQYF. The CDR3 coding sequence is TGTGCCAGCAACGGAGGGGACAGCTCCTACGAGCAGTACTTC.

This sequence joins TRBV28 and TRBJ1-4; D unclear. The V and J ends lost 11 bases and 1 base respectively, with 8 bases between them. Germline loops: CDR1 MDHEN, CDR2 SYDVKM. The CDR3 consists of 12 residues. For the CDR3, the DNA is TGTGCCGCCAGAGGAACTAATGAAAAACTGTTTTTT. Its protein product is CAARGTNEKLFF.

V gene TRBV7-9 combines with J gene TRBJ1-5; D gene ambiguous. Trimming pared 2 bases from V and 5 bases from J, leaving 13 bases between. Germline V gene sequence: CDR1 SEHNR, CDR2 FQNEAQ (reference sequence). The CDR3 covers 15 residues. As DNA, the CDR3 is TGTGCCAGCAGCTTAACGGGAGGGAGGGATCAGCCCCAGCATTTT. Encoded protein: CASSLTGGRDQPQHF.

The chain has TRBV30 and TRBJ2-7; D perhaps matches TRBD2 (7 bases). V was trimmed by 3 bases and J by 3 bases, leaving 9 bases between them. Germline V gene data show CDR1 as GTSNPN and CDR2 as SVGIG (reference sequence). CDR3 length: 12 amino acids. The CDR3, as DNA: TGTGCCTGGAGCGGGGGGCTCTACGAGCAGTACTTC. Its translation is CAWSGGLYEQYF.

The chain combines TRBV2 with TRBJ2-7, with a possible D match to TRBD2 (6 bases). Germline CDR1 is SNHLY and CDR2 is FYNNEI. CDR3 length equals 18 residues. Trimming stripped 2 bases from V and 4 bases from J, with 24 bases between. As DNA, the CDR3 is TGTGCCAGCAGTGAACCCTGGGAGGATAGGGGCCCAATTTACGAGCAGTACTTC. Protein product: CASSEPWEDRGPIYEQYF. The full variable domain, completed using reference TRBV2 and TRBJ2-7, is EPEVTQTPSHQVTQMGQEVILRCVPISNHLYFYWYRQILGQKVEFLVSFYNNEISEKSEIFDDQFSVERPDGSNFTLKIRSTKLEDSAMYFCASSEPWEDRGPIYEQYFGPGTRLTVT.

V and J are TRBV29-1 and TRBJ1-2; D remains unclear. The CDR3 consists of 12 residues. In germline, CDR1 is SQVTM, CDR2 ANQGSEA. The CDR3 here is CTAEREAYGYTF. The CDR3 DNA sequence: TGCACAGCAGAAAGGGAGGCCTATGGCTACACCTTC.

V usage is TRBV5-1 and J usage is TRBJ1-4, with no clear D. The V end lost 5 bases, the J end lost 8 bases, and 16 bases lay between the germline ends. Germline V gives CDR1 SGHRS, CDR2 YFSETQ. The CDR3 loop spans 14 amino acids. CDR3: CASSLRGVGEKLFF. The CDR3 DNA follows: TGCGCCAGCAGTCTTCGGGGTGTCGGAGAAAAACTGTTTTTT.

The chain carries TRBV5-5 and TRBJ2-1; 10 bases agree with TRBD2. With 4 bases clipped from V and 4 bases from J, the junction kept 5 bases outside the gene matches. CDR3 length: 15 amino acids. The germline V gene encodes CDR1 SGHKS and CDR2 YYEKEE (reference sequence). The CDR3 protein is CASSLGLAHYNEQFF. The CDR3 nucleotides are TGTGCCAGCAGCCTGGGACTAGCGCATTACAATGAGCAGTTCTTC.

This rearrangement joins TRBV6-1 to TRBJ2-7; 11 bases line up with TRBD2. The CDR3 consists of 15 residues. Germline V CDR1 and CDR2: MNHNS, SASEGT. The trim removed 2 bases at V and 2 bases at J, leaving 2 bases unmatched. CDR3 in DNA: TGTGCCAGCAGTGAATTAGCGGGAGGGGCCTACGAGCAGTACTTC. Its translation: CASSELAGGAYEQYF.